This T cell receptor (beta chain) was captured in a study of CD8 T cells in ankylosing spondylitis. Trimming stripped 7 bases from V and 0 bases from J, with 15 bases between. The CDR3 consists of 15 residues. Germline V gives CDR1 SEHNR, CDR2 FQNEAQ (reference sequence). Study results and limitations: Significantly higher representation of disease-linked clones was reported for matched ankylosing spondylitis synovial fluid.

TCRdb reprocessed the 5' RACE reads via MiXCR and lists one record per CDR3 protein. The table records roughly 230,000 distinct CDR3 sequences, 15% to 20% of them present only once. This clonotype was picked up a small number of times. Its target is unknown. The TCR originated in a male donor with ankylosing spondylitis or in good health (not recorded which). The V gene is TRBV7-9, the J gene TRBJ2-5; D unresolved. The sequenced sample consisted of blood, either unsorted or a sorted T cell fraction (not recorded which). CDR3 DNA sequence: TGTGCCAGCAAAAAAGGTCCAGAGAACCAAGAGACCCAGTACTTC. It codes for CASKKGPENQETQYF.